The 32 T cell receptor beta chains given below trace back to one sample, sequenced in a study of STAT5B mutations in CD4+ large granular lymphocyte leukemia. Only in-frame clones appear in the TCRdb table, and some are missing; sequencing was by immunoSEQ multiplex PCR. The table lists approximately 40,000 clones, roughly 83% of them singletons, with less than 0.45% in the top ten. The sample consisted of CD4+ T cells from blood buffy coats. These receptors all come from a human donor in good health.

V gene TRBV7-9 combines with J gene TRBJ2-7, with D possibly being TRBD1 (6 bases). This CDR3 comprises 13 residues. Trimming shortened V by 1 base and J by 3 bases, and 7 bases separated the two germline ends. The germline CDR1 and CDR2 sequences are SEHNR and FQNEAQ (reference sequence). CDR3 sequence (DNA): TGTGCCAGCAGCTTAGAACAGGGCTACGAGCAGTACTTC. Translated: CASSLEQGYEQYF.

J is TRBJ2-7 and V is TRBV27, with TRBD1 matching over 8 bases. After removal of 4 bases from V and 3 bases from J, the junction contained 14 bases not matched to a gene. The germline V gene has CDR1 MNHEY and CDR2 SMNVEV (reference sequence). The CDR3 runs to 17 residues. CDR3 DNA sequence: TGTGCCAGCAGTTCCGCCATTCAAGGACAGGGCAGCTACGAGCAGTACTTC. This encodes CASSSAIQGQGSYEQYF.

This clone turned up a few times. This chain joins TRBV18 and TRBJ2-7; D possibly uses TRBD1 or TRBD2 (5 bases each). CDR1 and CDR2 from the germline V gene are KGHSH and LQKENI. V was pared by 3 bases and J by 4 bases, with 16 bases between. This CDR3 is built from 15 residues. The chain's CDR3 is CASSPHRDGTYEQYF. DNA for the CDR3: TGTGCCAGCTCACCCCACCGGGACGGAACTTACGAGCAGTACTTC.

The V call is TRBV19, the J call TRBJ2-2, with D perhaps TRBD1 (6 bases). This CDR3 contains 16 residues. From germline, CDR1 is LNHDA and CDR2 SQIVND (reference sequence). V dropped 0 bases and J dropped 5 bases, with 13 bases sitting between them. CDR3 DNA sequence: TGTGCCAGTAGTATAGATCTCGGACAGAGGACCGGGGAGCTGTTTTTT. This codes for CASSIDLGQRTGELFF.

This chain links TRBV7-2 with TRBJ2-6, with 9 bases that match TRBD1. This CDR3 contains 16 residues. The germline V gene encodes CDR1 SGHTA and CDR2 FQGNSA. Losses at the gene ends were 0 bases for V and 8 bases for J; bases not matched to a gene: 5. The CDR3 DNA reads TGTGCCAGCAGCTTAGCGCCGGGACAGGGCTCCAACGTCCTGACTTTC. Translation gives CASSLAPGQGSNVLTF.

The V call is TRBV11-3, the J call TRBJ2-1; D perhaps matches TRBD1 (6 bases). The V gene lost 5 bases and the J gene lost 4 bases, with 9 bases spanning the gap. There are 13 residues in the CDR3. Looked up from germline, CDR1 is SGHNT and CDR2 is YENEEA. The CDR3 here is CASSRDNYNEQFF. The CDR3 nucleotides are TGTGCCAGCAGCCGGGACAATTACAATGAGCAGTTCTTC.

This clone was seen once. The chain joins TRBV5-8 to TRBJ1-4, with 7 positions matching TRBD1. The CDR3 runs to 16 residues. CDR1 is SGHTS and CDR2 is YDEGEE in the germline V gene. V dropped 0 bases and J dropped 5; count of bases not matched to a gene: 7. CDR3 sequence (DNA): TGTGCCAGCAGCTTGGCCGGGTCAGGGGGGAATGAAAAACTGTTTTTT. Translation: CASSLAGSGGNEKLFF.

The rearrangement links TRBV7-7 to TRBJ2-5; perhaps TRBD1 as D (6 bases). Germline V gene lookup returns CDR1 SSHAT and CDR2 FNYEAQ (reference sequence). The CDR3 loop spans 15 amino acids. V lost 3 bases and J lost 2, with 13 bases in between. In nucleotides, the CDR3 is TGTGCCAGCAGCTTTGGTACAGGGCCTCAAGAGACCCAGTACTTC. It translates to CASSFGTGPQETQYF. The whole variable domain, filled in from reference TRBV7-7 and TRBJ2-5, reads GAGVSQSPRYKVTKRGQDVTLRCDPISSHATLYWYQQALGQGPEFLTYFNYEAQPDKSGLPSDRFSAERPEGSISTLTIQRTEQRDSAMYRCASSFGTGPQETQYFGPGTRLLVL.

The J gene is TRBJ1-4, the V gene TRBV5-5; D gene unclear. Trimming took off 4 bases at V and 8 bases at J, with 12 bases between the two ends. Germline-derived CDR1 and CDR2 are SGHKS and YYEKEE (reference sequence). This CDR3 spans 13 amino acids. In DNA form, the CDR3 reads TGTGCCAGCAGCGCCAGTCTTCTAGAAAAACTGTTTTTT. It yields the protein CASSASLLEKLFF.

The chain is built from TRBV4-2 and TRBJ2-7; D may correspond to TRBD1 or TRBD2 (5 bases each). CDR1 and CDR2 from the germline V gene are LGHNA and YNFKEQ. V was cut by 4 bases and J by 5 bases, with 15 bases left in between. The CDR3 covers 14 residues. The CDR3 bases are TGTGCCAGCAGCCTTCTAGGGACCAGAAACGAGCAGTACTTC. It is translated as CASSLLGTRNEQYF.

The chain joins TRBV30 to TRBJ1-1, with 8 nucleotides matching TRBD1. Germline V lookup: CDR1 GTSNPN, CDR2 SVGIG (reference sequence). V gave up 3 bases and J gave up 5 bases; unmatched junction bases: 8. This CDR3 region has 14 residues. The CDR3 spells CAWRETGGETEAFF. The CDR3, as DNA: TGTGCCTGGAGGGAAACAGGGGGAGAAACTGAAGCTTTCTTT. Variable domain in full (rest from reference TRBV30 and TRBJ1-1): SQTIHQWPATLVQPVGSPLSLECTVEGTSNPNLYWYRQAAGRGLQLLFYSVGIGQISSEVPQNLSASRPQDRQFILSSKKLLLSDSGFYLCAWRETGGETEAFFGQGTRLTVV.

The genes are TRBV10-3 and TRBJ2-7; possibly TRBD1 for D (6 bases). The CDR3 sequence is 14 residues long. V lost 5 bases and J lost 7, with 18 bases in between. From germline, CDR1 is ENHRY and CDR2 SYGVKD. As DNA, the CDR3 is TGTGCCATCAGTTTTCTCAGGGGAGAAGGGGAGCAGTACTTC. Encoded protein: CAISFLRGEGEQYF.

The chain joins TRBV2 to TRBJ2-2; 9 bases match TRBD1. V lost 5 bases to trimming and J lost 0 bases; unmatched junction nucleotides: 1. CDR3 length: 15 residues. Germline CDR1 and CDR2: SNHLY and FYNNEI. CDR3 region: CASSRDRANTGELFF. CDR3 nucleotides: TGTGCCAGCAGTAGGGACAGGGCGAACACCGGGGAGCTGTTTTTT.

The rearrangement joins TRBV2 to TRBJ2-1; 9 nucleotides match TRBD1. With 6 bases clipped from V and 7 bases from J, the junction kept 10 bases outside the gene matches. Germline V gene sequence: CDR1 SNHLY, CDR2 FYNNEI. The CDR3 has 15 residues. CDR3 sequence (DNA): TGTGCCAGCAGCTCCACAGGGGGCTGGAGGAATGAGCAGTTCTTC. Protein sequence: CASSSTGGWRNEQFF.

The rearrangement uses TRBV11-3 and TRBJ2-2; TRBD2 matches at 8 bases. This CDR3 has 17 residues. V shed 7 bases and J 3 bases; nucleotides not matched to a gene: 13. Germline assignment: CDR1 SGHNT and CDR2 YENEEA. The CDR3 DNA follows: TGTGCCAGCAACCCCGGGGGGGGTAAAAGCGACACCGGGGAGCTGTTTTTT. Protein product: CASNPGGGKSDTGELFF.

J is TRBJ1-2 and V is TRBV6-1; a possible D gene is TRBD1 (5 bases). The CDR3 runs 12 residues. Per germline, CDR1 MNHNS and CDR2 SASEGT. Trimming took off 7 bases at V and 5 bases at J, with 11 bases between the two ends. CDR3 sequence reads: CASTQTDYGYTF. The CDR3 nucleotides read TGTGCCAGCACCCAGACAGATTATGGCTACACCTTC.

The chain employs TRBV7-3 and TRBJ2-7, with 7 bases that match TRBD2. Germline V gene lookup returns CDR1 SGHTA and CDR2 FQGTGA. The V gene end was trimmed by 2 bases and the J gene end by 3 bases; junction bases not matched to a gene: 1. The CDR3 is made up of 13 amino acids. In DNA form, the CDR3 reads TGTGCCAGCAGCTTATTAGCGGGCTACGAGCAGTACTTC. It is translated as CASSLLAGYEQYF.

This clone was picked up one time. The chain carries TRBV6-6 and TRBJ1-1; tentative D call: TRBD1 (6 bases). CDR1 MNHNY and CDR2 SVGAGI come from the germline V gene (reference sequence). This CDR3 region has 13 residues. With 4 bases removed from V and 4 bases from J, the gap between germline ends came to 10 bases. CDR3 bases: TGTGCCAGCAGTTCAGAAGGGGGCACTGAAGCTTTCTTT. Translating it yields CASSSEGGTEAFF.

The genes are TRBV6-5 and TRBJ1-2; D unresolved. With 6 bases removed from V and 4 bases from J, the gap between germline ends came to 18 bases. The CDR3 loop spans 15 amino acids. From germline, CDR1 is MNHEY and CDR2 SVGAGI. The CDR3 bases are TGTGCCAGCAGATCTGATCCTGTCAGTGCCTATGGCTACACCTTC. Translating gives CASRSDPVSAYGYTF.

This chain uses TRBV27 with TRBJ2-1, with 7 bases matching TRBD2. The CDR3 consists of 16 residues. Per germline, CDR1 MNHEY and CDR2 SMNVEV (reference sequence). With 5 bases clipped from V and 1 base from J, the junction kept 8 bases outside the gene matches. The CDR3 DNA reads as TGTGCCAGCAGTCCCTACCTAGCGGCGTCCTACAATGAGCAGTTCTTC. It yields the protein CASSPYLAASYNEQFF.

V usage is TRBV5-1 and J usage is TRBJ2-3; 11 bases fit TRBD2. J was trimmed by 5 bases and V by 3 bases; bases with no gene match: 11. Germline V gene data show CDR1 as SGHRS and CDR2 as YFSETQ. The CDR3 is 17 residues long. The CDR3 sequence is CASSSNLAGGGKDTQYF. The CDR3 region has the DNA TGCGCCAGCAGCTCAAATCTAGCGGGGGGAGGAAAAGATACGCAGTATTTT. The full variable domain, rest sourced from reference TRBV5-1 and TRBJ2-3, is KAGVTQTPRYLIKTRGQQVTLSCSPISGHRSVSWYQQTPGQGLQFLFEYFSETQRNKGNFPGRFSGRQFSNSRSEMNVSTLELGDSALYLCASSSNLAGGGKDTQYFGPGTRLTVL.

The chain uses TRBV27 and TRBJ1-1; tentative D call: TRBD1 (6 bases). Between the trimmed V and J ends, which lost 6 bases and 1 base, there was a span of 9 bases. Germline values: CDR1 MNHEY, CDR2 SMNVEV (reference sequence). This CDR3 is built from 13 residues. CDR3 sequence: CASSLTGNTEAFF. Here the CDR3 DNA reads TGTGCCAGCAGCCTGACAGGGAACACTGAAGCTTTCTTT.

V and J are TRBV10-1 and TRBJ2-7; D remains unclear. The V end lost 3 bases, the J end lost 0 bases, and 12 bases lay between the germline ends. Germline values: CDR1 WNHNN, CDR2 SYGVQD (reference sequence). The CDR3 covers 15 residues. The CDR3 sequence: CASSEGATSSYEQYF. Written as DNA, the CDR3 is TGCGCCAGCAGTGAAGGAGCTACAAGCTCCTACGAGCAGTACTTC.

The rearrangement joins TRBV11-2 to TRBJ2-7; the D call may be TRBD1 or TRBD2 (5 bases each). CDR1 is SGHAT, CDR2 FQNNGV, per germline. The CDR3 spans 14 residues. V shed 5 bases and J shed 6 bases, with 17 bases lying between them. The DNA of the CDR3 is TGTGCCAGCAGCACAACCGGGGCTGGAAGCGAGCAGTACTTC. It translates to CASSTTGAGSEQYF.

The chain joins TRBV19 to TRBJ1-5, with a possible D match to TRBD1 (6 bases). The germline gives CDR1 LNHDA, CDR2 SQIVND (reference sequence). V was clipped by 6 bases and J by 1 base, with 19 bases between them. The length of the CDR3 is 17 residues. The DNA for the CDR3 is TGTGCCAGTAGACAACGGGGGGCGGGTTTAAGCAATCAGCCCCAGCATTTT. Translating gives CASRQRGAGLSNQPQHF. Supplemented by reference TRBV19 and TRBJ1-5, the full variable domain reads DGGITQSPKYLFRKEGQNVTLSCEQNLNHDAMYWYRQDPGQGLRLIYYSQIVNDFQKGDIAEGYSVSREKKESFPLTVTSAQKNPTAFYLCASRQRGAGLSNQPQHFGDGTRLSIL.

The chain uses TRBV5-1 and TRBJ1-3, with 7 bases lining up with TRBD1. This CDR3 is 16 amino acids long. Germline CDR1 SGHRS, CDR2 YFSETQ. V gave up 3 bases and J gave up 4 bases; unmatched junction bases: 10. CDR3 region: CASSSSQGLWGNTIYF. The CDR3 DNA is TGCGCCAGCAGCTCCTCACAGGGGCTGTGGGGAAACACCATATATTTT.

This sequence joins TRBV19 and TRBJ2-7; D unclear. Germline CDR1 and CDR2: LNHDA and SQIVND (reference sequence). This CDR3 spans 13 amino acids. V was shortened by 1 base and J by 3 bases, with 7 bases between the two germline ends. CDR3 sequence (DNA): TGTGCCAGTAGTATAGGGAAAAGCTACGAGCAGTACTTC. Its translation is CASSIGKSYEQYF.

The J gene is TRBJ2-7, the V gene TRBV11-2, with 11 bases aligning to TRBD2. The junction had 5 bases not matched to a gene; V was cut back by 5 bases and J by 2 bases. The germline CDR1 and CDR2 sequences are SGHAT and FQNNGV. This CDR3 is built from 15 residues. The CDR3 DNA is TGTGCCAGCAGCCTAAGACTAGCGGGGACCTACGAGCAGTACTTC. As protein: CASSLRLAGTYEQYF.

This clone was counted between two and nine times. The chain employs TRBV19 and TRBJ1-2, with 7 bases lining up with TRBD1. The CDR3 contains 14 residues. J gave up 6 bases and V 8 bases, and 12 bases lay outside the gene matches. Germline V CDR1 and CDR2: LNHDA, SQIVND (reference sequence). The CDR3 coding sequence is TGTGCCAGTCGTAGACAACAGGGGATAGATGGCTACACCTTC. It yields the protein CASRRQQGIDGYTF.

The chain uses TRBV6-5 and TRBJ1-3, with TRBD1 matching 7 bases. Germline-derived CDR1 and CDR2 are MNHEY and SVGAGI. This CDR3 spans 16 amino acids. The ends lost 0 bases at V and 0 bases at J; junction bases unmatched: 2. The CDR3 region has the DNA TGTGCCAGCAGTTACTCGACAGGGAACTCTGGAAACACCATATATTTT. This translates into CASSYSTGNSGNTIYF.

The V and J genes are TRBV18 and TRBJ1-3; TRBD1 matches 11 bases. V trimming: 6 bases; J trimming: 2 bases; junction bases outside the gene matches: 9. The germline CDR1 and CDR2 sequences are KGHSH and LQKENI. The CDR3 loop spans 17 amino acids. CDR3: CASSRTGGAETGNTIYF. The CDR3 DNA reads TGTGCCAGCTCGAGGACAGGGGGCGCGGAGACTGGAAACACCATATATTTT.

This chain links TRBV18 with TRBJ1-1, with unresolved D. CDR3 size: 14 residues. The germline V gene encodes CDR1 KGHSH and CDR2 LQKENI. Trimming pared 3 bases from V and 4 bases from J, leaving 12 bases between. In DNA form, the CDR3 reads TGTGCCAGCTCACCTTTGACTACTGTCACTGAAGCTTTCTTT. It yields the protein CASSPLTTVTEAFF.